The rows below give T cell receptor beta chains drawn from one sample of a study of CD8 T cells in Susac syndrome. TCRdb re-derived calls from the immunoSEQ multiplex PCR reads in MiXCR, one entry per CDR3 protein. The sample has about 150,000 distinct CDR3 sequences; about 95% are singletons. The sequenced material came from CD8+ T cells from PBMCs. The receptors shown here come from a human donor with multiple sclerosis. Both conserved end residues are part of each CDR3. The D gene is left open where the match is weak. A row's size may be missing; if present it is once, few, many or a size class.

j_call: TRBJ1-2
v_call: TRBV29-1
d_call: NA
clone_size: NA
cdr3_aa: CSDDRMDGYTF
cdr3_nt: TGCAGTGATGACAGGATGGATGGCTACACCTTC

j_call: TRBJ2-5
v_call: TRBV14
d_call: NA
clone_size: NA
cdr3_aa: CASSFLPSGGRETQYF
cdr3_nt: TGTGCCAGCAGCTTCCTTCCGAGTGGGGGCCGGGAGACCCAGTACTTC

j_call: TRBJ1-6
v_call: TRBV27
d_call: NA
clone_size: NA
cdr3_aa: CASSFGTNNSPLHF
cdr3_nt: TGTGCCAGCAGTTTTGGGACAAATAATTCACCCCTCCACTTT

j_call: TRBJ2-7
v_call: TRBV2
d_call: TRBD2
clone_size: NA
cdr3_aa: CASSSGLAGFEQYF
cdr3_nt: TGTGCCAGCAGCTCTGGACTAGCGGGGTTCGAGCAGTACTTC

j_call: TRBJ2-1
v_call: TRBV24-1
d_call: NA
clone_size: few
cdr3_aa: CATSENNEQFF
cdr3_nt: TGTGCCACCAGTGAGAACAATGAGCAGTTCTTC

j_call: TRBJ2-7
v_call: TRBV7-9
d_call: TRBD1
clone_size: NA
cdr3_aa: CASNIGTGARYEQYF
cdr3_nt: TGTGCCAGCAACATCGGGACAGGGGCTAGGTACGAGCAGTACTTC

j_call: TRBJ2-3
v_call: TRBV20-1
d_call: NA
clone_size: NA
cdr3_aa: CSARDYRDRPDTQYF
cdr3_nt: TGCAGTGCTAGAGACTACAGGGATAGGCCAGATACGCAGTATTTT

j_call: TRBJ2-7
v_call: TRBV29-1
d_call: NA
clone_size: NA
cdr3_aa: CSVGGGKLIYEQYF
cdr3_nt: TGCAGCGTTGGGGGGGGCAAACTAATCTACGAGCAGTACTTC

j_call: TRBJ2-1
v_call: TRBV10-3
d_call: NA
clone_size: NA
cdr3_aa: CAIRDYNEQFF
cdr3_nt: TGTGCCATCAGGGACTACAATGAGCAGTTCTTC

j_call: TRBJ2-7
v_call: TRBV6-5
d_call: TRBD1
clone_size: NA
cdr3_aa: CASSPGTGKYEQYF
cdr3_nt: TGTGCCAGCAGTCCCGGGACAGGGAAGTACGAGCAGTACTTC

j_call: TRBJ2-3
v_call: TRBV20-1
d_call: NA
clone_size: NA
cdr3_aa: CSALPGPNTDTQYF
cdr3_nt: TGCAGTGCTTTACCGGGACCCAACACAGATACGCAGTATTTT

j_call: TRBJ2-5
v_call: TRBV2
d_call: TRBD1
clone_size: NA
cdr3_aa: CASTPGGQETQYF
cdr3_nt: TGTGCCAGCACCCCAGGGGGCCAAGAGACCCAGTACTTC

j_call: TRBJ2-2
v_call: TRBV12-3/TRBV12-4
d_call: NA
clone_size: NA
cdr3_aa: CASSPSGSGTTGELFF
cdr3_nt: TGTGCCAGCAGCCCAAGTGGTTCAGGGACCACCGGGGAGCTGTTTTTT

j_call: TRBJ1-1
v_call: TRBV11-2
d_call: NA
clone_size: NA
cdr3_aa: CASNGDTEAFF
cdr3_nt: TGTGCCAGCAATGGAGACACTGAAGCTTTCTTT

j_call: TRBJ1-2
v_call: TRBV29-1
d_call: NA
clone_size: NA
cdr3_aa: CSVDVAGRGNYGYTF
cdr3_nt: TGCAGCGTTGACGTCGCAGGGAGGGGAAACTATGGCTACACCTTC

j_call: TRBJ2-5
v_call: TRBV7-9
d_call: NA
clone_size: NA
cdr3_aa: CASSLEGVEETQYF
cdr3_nt: TGTGCCAGCAGCTTAGAGGGGGTTGAGGAGACCCAGTACTTC

j_call: TRBJ1-1
v_call: TRBV24-1
d_call: NA
clone_size: NA
cdr3_aa: CATSMGNTEAFF
cdr3_nt: TGTGCCACCAGTATGGGAAACACTGAAGCTTTCTTT

j_call: TRBJ2-1
v_call: TRBV20-1
d_call: NA
clone_size: NA
cdr3_aa: CSARDPINYNEQFF
cdr3_nt: TGCAGTGCTAGAGACCCGATCAACTACAATGAGCAGTTCTTC

j_call: TRBJ1-1
v_call: TRBV6-2/TRBV6-3
d_call: NA
clone_size: NA
cdr3_aa: CASSKNVGSNTEAFF
cdr3_nt: TGTGCCAGCAGTAAGAACGTTGGATCGAACACTGAAGCTTTCTTT

j_call: TRBJ1-5
v_call: TRBV27
d_call: NA
clone_size: NA
cdr3_aa: CASSSGGAVYQPQHF
cdr3_nt: TGTGCCAGCAGTTCTGGAGGGGCGGTTTATCAGCCCCAGCATTTT

j_call: TRBJ2-7
v_call: TRBV7-9
d_call: NA
clone_size: NA
cdr3_aa: CASSLALEREQYF
cdr3_nt: TGTGCCAGCAGCTTAGCGTTGGAACGGGAGCAGTACTTC

j_call: TRBJ2-7
v_call: TRBV9
d_call: TRBD1
clone_size: NA
cdr3_aa: CASSSSGGYEQYF
cdr3_nt: TGTGCCAGCAGCTCATCAGGGGGCTACGAGCAGTACTTC

j_call: TRBJ1-2
v_call: TRBV30
d_call: NA
clone_size: once
cdr3_aa: CAWSVRAKGQVYTF
cdr3_nt: TGTGCCTGGAGTGTACGGGCGAAGGGGCAGGTCTACACCTTC

j_call: TRBJ2-1
v_call: TRBV7-9
d_call: NA
clone_size: NA
cdr3_aa: CASSPPAHNEQFF
cdr3_nt: TGTGCCAGCAGCCCCCCAGCGCATAATGAGCAGTTCTTC

j_call: TRBJ1-1
v_call: TRBV3-1
d_call: NA
clone_size: once
cdr3_aa: CASSQERYTEAFF
cdr3_nt: TGTGCCAGCAGCCAAGAAAGGTACACTGAAGCTTTCTTT

j_call: TRBJ1-2
v_call: TRBV6-5
d_call: NA
clone_size: NA
cdr3_aa: CASSYREAYGYTF
cdr3_nt: TGTGCCAGCAGTTACCGGGAAGCCTATGGCTACACCTTC

j_call: TRBJ2-7
v_call: TRBV27
d_call: TRBD1
clone_size: NA
cdr3_aa: CASSPVGQGAYEQYF
cdr3_nt: TGTGCCAGCAGCCCCGTAGGACAGGGGGCTTACGAGCAGTACTTC

j_call: TRBJ2-1
v_call: TRBV6-2/TRBV6-3
d_call: TRBD2
clone_size: NA
cdr3_aa: CASTLGGGWTEQFF
cdr3_nt: TGTGCCAGCACCCTGGGGGGGGGATGGACTGAGCAGTTCTTC

j_call: TRBJ2-7
v_call: TRBV9
d_call: NA
clone_size: NA
cdr3_aa: CASSATGSSYEQYF
cdr3_nt: TGTGCCAGCAGCGCTACAGGGAGCTCCTACGAGCAGTACTTC

j_call: TRBJ2-3
v_call: TRBV30
d_call: NA
clone_size: NA
cdr3_aa: CAWAHSSPDTQYF
cdr3_nt: TGTGCCTGGGCGCATTCGAGCCCAGATACGCAGTATTTT

j_call: TRBJ2-3
v_call: TRBV4-2
d_call: NA
clone_size: once
cdr3_aa: CASTLGDNTDTQYF
cdr3_nt: TGTGCCAGCACCCTTGGGGACAACACAGATACGCAGTATTTT

j_call: TRBJ2-5
v_call: TRBV29-1
d_call: TRBD1
clone_size: NA
cdr3_aa: CSVDRGQRETQYF
cdr3_nt: TGCAGCGTCGACAGGGGGCAAAGGGAGACCCAGTACTTC

j_call: TRBJ2-1
v_call: TRBV3-1
d_call: TRBD2
clone_size: NA
cdr3_aa: CASSQVGASGGDEREQFF
cdr3_nt: TGTGCCAGCAGCCAAGTTGGGGCTAGCGGGGGGGATGAACGTGAGCAGTTCTTC

j_call: TRBJ1-2
v_call: TRBV6-6
d_call: NA
clone_size: NA
cdr3_aa: CASSYFIGGDYGYTF
cdr3_nt: TGTGCCAGCAGTTACTTCATAGGGGGGGACTATGGCTACACCTTC

j_call: TRBJ1-3
v_call: TRBV29-1
d_call: NA
clone_size: few
cdr3_aa: CSVVTGQGNTIYF
cdr3_nt: TGCAGCGTTGTAACAGGACAGGGAAACACCATATATTTT

j_call: TRBJ1-1
v_call: TRBV29-1
d_call: NA
clone_size: NA
cdr3_aa: CSVEGGELNTEAFF
cdr3_nt: TGCAGCGTTGAAGGGGGGGAACTGAACACTGAAGCTTTCTTT

j_call: TRBJ2-3
v_call: TRBV29-1
d_call: NA
clone_size: NA
cdr3_aa: CSVIYVEGRTDTQYF
cdr3_nt: TGCAGCGTTATCTATGTCGAGGGTCGCACAGATACGCAGTATTTT

j_call: TRBJ1-2
v_call: TRBV7-8
d_call: TRBD1
clone_size: NA
cdr3_aa: CASSSRTGPLLLYGYTF
cdr3_nt: TGTGCCAGCAGCTCCCGGACAGGGCCCCTACTTCTCTATGGCTACACCTTC

j_call: TRBJ1-2
v_call: TRBV25-1
d_call: NA
clone_size: once
cdr3_aa: CASSEYREGYTF
cdr3_nt: TGTGCCAGCAGTGAATACAGGGAGGGCTACACCTTC

j_call: TRBJ2-1
v_call: TRBV7-9
d_call: TRBD2
clone_size: NA
cdr3_aa: CASSFGTSGNEQFF
cdr3_nt: TGTGCCAGCAGCTTTGGGACTAGCGGCAATGAGCAGTTCTTC

j_call: TRBJ2-7
v_call: TRBV11-2
d_call: NA
clone_size: NA
cdr3_aa: CASSSQYTGSYEQYF
cdr3_nt: TGTGCCAGCAGCTCCCAATATACGGGGTCCTACGAGCAGTACTTC

j_call: TRBJ2-3
v_call: TRBV3-1
d_call: NA
clone_size: NA
cdr3_aa: CASSQGLGTQYF
cdr3_nt: TGTGCCAGCAGCCAGGGATTGGGTACGCAGTATTTT

j_call: TRBJ2-7
v_call: TRBV7-9
d_call: TRBD1
clone_size: once
cdr3_aa: CASSRTGSSYEQYF
cdr3_nt: TGTGCCAGCAGCCGGACAGGGAGCTCCTACGAGCAGTACTTC

j_call: TRBJ2-7
v_call: TRBV9
d_call: TRBD1
clone_size: once
cdr3_aa: CASSAYTGGEQYF
cdr3_nt: TGTGCCAGCAGCGCATACACAGGGGGCGAGCAGTACTTC

j_call: TRBJ2-1
v_call: TRBV29-1
d_call: NA
clone_size: NA
cdr3_aa: CSVEGGGGSSYNEQFF
cdr3_nt: TGCAGCGTTGAGGGAGGAGGGGGAAGCTCCTACAATGAGCAGTTCTTC

j_call: TRBJ2-1
v_call: TRBV12-3/TRBV12-4
d_call: TRBD1
clone_size: NA
cdr3_aa: CASSEGQIPDEQFF
cdr3_nt: TGTGCCAGCAGTGAGGGACAGATTCCGGATGAGCAGTTCTTC

j_call: TRBJ1-1
v_call: TRBV29-1
d_call: NA
clone_size: NA
cdr3_aa: CSVTGFIDTEAFF
cdr3_nt: TGCAGCGTGACAGGTTTTATTGACACTGAAGCTTTCTTT

j_call: TRBJ1-2
v_call: TRBV29-1
d_call: TRBD1
clone_size: few
cdr3_aa: CSVTGDYGYTF
cdr3_nt: TGCAGTGTCACAGGGGACTATGGCTACACTTTC

j_call: TRBJ2-3
v_call: TRBV20-1
d_call: TRBD2
clone_size: NA
cdr3_aa: CSARDPGSGGPRGTQYF
cdr3_nt: TGCAGTGCTAGAGATCCGGGTAGCGGGGGTCCTCGCGGTACGCAGTATTTT

j_call: TRBJ2-1
v_call: TRBV12-5
d_call: NA
clone_size: NA
cdr3_aa: CASGPTPRGLYEQFF
cdr3_nt: TGTGCTAGTGGTCCGACCCCCCGGGGGCTCTATGAGCAGTTCTTC

j_call: TRBJ2-7
v_call: TRBV29-1
d_call: NA
clone_size: NA
cdr3_aa: CSVEDRGREAYEQYF
cdr3_nt: TGCAGCGTTGAAGATCGGGGCAGGGAGGCCTACGAGCAGTACTTC

j_call: TRBJ1-1
v_call: TRBV9
d_call: NA
clone_size: NA
cdr3_aa: CASSEGGLNTEAFF
cdr3_nt: TGTGCCAGCAGCGAGGGGGGATTGAACACTGAAGCTTTCTTT

j_call: TRBJ1-6
v_call: TRBV5-4
d_call: TRBD1
clone_size: NA
cdr3_aa: CASSFRGGNSPLHF
cdr3_nt: TGTGCCAGCAGCTTCAGGGGGGGTAATTCACCCCTCCACTTT

j_call: TRBJ2-7
v_call: TRBV12-3/TRBV12-4
d_call: NA
clone_size: NA
cdr3_aa: CASSLGTEGYEQYF
cdr3_nt: TGTGCCAGCAGTTTAGGGACAGAAGGCTACGAGCAGTACTTC

j_call: TRBJ1-5
v_call: TRBV30
d_call: NA
clone_size: NA
cdr3_aa: CAWSVDFEPPQHF
cdr3_nt: TGTGCCTGGAGTGTAGATTTTGAACCGCCCCAGCATTTT

j_call: TRBJ2-3
v_call: TRBV27
d_call: NA
clone_size: NA
cdr3_aa: CASQQVGAPDTQYF
cdr3_nt: TGTGCCAGCCAGCAAGTTGGGGCCCCAGATACGCAGTATTTT

j_call: TRBJ1-4
v_call: TRBV25-1
d_call: NA
clone_size: NA
cdr3_aa: CASSVSFNEKLFF
cdr3_nt: TGTGCCAGCAGTGTCAGTTTTAATGAAAAACTGTTTTTT